One TCR beta chain is described in this entry. Its antigen is unknown. Base qualities are not provided; no much larger clone lies one nucleotide away. These data originate in a study of cytomegalovirus exposure and HLA in healthy donors (TCRdb year 2017). General notes on the study: An earlier analysis of approximately 600 of the donors reported approximately 300 Gb of sequence data and 100 million to 140 million unique TCR beta sequences from about 179 million T cells. Approximately 330 gigabases of sequencing data and roughly 81 million unique TCR sequences made up an early release that covered under 750 HLA-typed donors. The genetic ancestry cluster associated with self-reported Caucasian donors included 65% to 90% of the roughly 400 genotyped donors. The aim of the study was to test whether cataloging public T cell receptors could identify signatures of past pathogen exposure. Using immunosequencing, the study profiled T cell repertoires from around 670 subjects and related those repertoires to cytomegalovirus serostatus. Besides the first cohort of roughly 640 subjects, a separate validation cohort made up of around 120 different subjects was used. To predict cytomegalovirus infection status, the study brought together high-throughput TCR immunosequencing, statistical association of individual TCRs with disease status, and machine learning. In a later analysis, previously published TCR beta repertoires from 666 donors were re-analyzed and high-resolution HLA genotyping was added so that TCR occurrence patterns could be studied. Rather than using new phenotypic data, the later analysis identified candidate immune exposures from TCR beta sequences and from how often those sequences occurred across donors. In an earlier analysis of 587 of the donors, high-throughput TCR beta sequencing was used to judge whether each TCR beta V gene segment behaved as functional or pseudogenic. Donor age, sex, ethnicity and CMV serostatus were compiled together with the repertoire data. A later genetic analysis took genome-wide SNP genotypes for about three fifths of the roughly 700 donors and used that subset as a discovery cohort. Every discovery cohort repertoire had been produced on one sequencing platform. HLA typing covered class I and class II loci at four-digit resolution. Typing coverage varied by locus: roughly 629-630 donors for A, B, C, DRB1 and DQB1; roughly 500 for DQA1; about 590 for DPA1; more than 450 for DPB1. Because of strong linkage in the cohort, roughly five DR-DQ haplotypes were treated as single units for association and clustering. On average, around 240,000 unique TCR beta nucleotide sequences were sequenced per donor among 398 genotyped donors of the cohort, with roughly 20% of those sequences being non-productive. The investigation overall reported the following: Because counts were too low, seventeen rarely observed V segments, including chromosome 9 orphons, were excluded from the earlier analysis of several hundred of the donors. It was suggested by the authors that the approach could potentially be generalized to other disease states and immunological phenotypes. Sequencing depth was assumed to be roughly uniform across donors in the presence/absence analyses, though that assumption may not hold. A later genetic analysis associated a missense DCLRE1C variant with V-gene and J-gene trimming of TCR beta chains, and an independent cohort replicated the association. In a later genetic analysis, fewer N-insertions in productive TCRs were reported among donors in an Asian-associated ancestry cluster than the roughly 700-donor mean. Because HLA typing was missing for some donors at each locus, association tests included only the typed subset. In both the original and validation cohorts, the classifier was reported to diagnose cytomegalovirus status with high specificity and sensitivity. In an earlier analysis of 587 of the donors, most TCR beta V segments appeared in productive rearrangements about 87% or about 30% of the time, broadly matching IMGT annotations. This cohort had only TCR beta chains sequenced, and the lack of alpha or paired-chain data limited which features could be detected. A further reported finding was that TCR beta sequences accurately predicted the HLA-A and HLA-B alleles for most subjects in the first cohort. A later analysis found that most CMV-associated TCR beta chains appeared HLA-restricted, with HLA associations seemingly driven largely by CMV exposure. When HLA alleles, especially DR and DQ, strongly co-occurred, TCR associations were difficult to assign to individual alleles. The sequencing pipeline was judged likely to have produced a cluster of highly shared sequence variants as a technical artifact. A later analysis found that HLA-associated TCR beta chains were more clonally expanded and had lower generation probabilities than equally common non-associated chains. Immune exposure information for the cohort was limited to CMV serostatus. At a false discovery rate of 0.05, a later analysis linked some 17,000 TCR beta sequences to specific HLA alleles. Some IMGT-functional V segments, including TRBV6-2 and TRBV6-3, could not be distinguished by the 87-base-pair reads and were therefore excluded. Correlated functional status among segregating V segments might be attributable to linkage disequilibrium, but an unknown experimental factor could not be ruled out. The study listed 150 to 200 TCR beta chains as associated with cytomegalovirus. A later analysis reported that several top co-occurrence clusters appeared linked to parvovirus B19, influenza, CMV and Epstein-Barr virus. In a later analysis, the rate of TCR association differed among HLA loci, with DRB1 alleles having the most associated TCRs and HLA-C alleles having the fewest. Most TCR sequences were observed very rarely across donors, whereas some public TCRs were present in many individuals. Three of the identified cytomegalovirus-associated TCR beta chains were confirmed in vitro to be specific for cytomegalovirus antigens.

In total, 666 healthy bone marrow donors made up the cohort. At the time of sampling, all cohort members were nominally healthy, though unrecorded immune exposures were likely present. The donor was CMV seronegative and was included in the group of a few hundred seronegative cohort members. A peripheral blood sample was collected from each donor, and TCR beta sequencing was performed on peripheral blood mononuclear cells. The Qiagen DNeasy Blood Extraction Kit was used to extract genomic DNA from the blood cell samples. CDR1 and CDR2 are read off the germline V gene (reference sequence) as MNHNY and SVGAGI. Ends trimmed: V by 6 bases, J by 6 bases; bases unmatched to a gene: 8. From the cysteine up to the phenylalanine, the CDR3 has a length of 14 residues. Just CDR3 DNA is preserved here, 42 bases in frame from base 1. Library creation used the immunoSEQ multiplex PCR assay. For the multiplex PCR, a mixture combining 60 forward primers for TCR Vbeta segments and 13 reverse primers for TCR Jbeta segments was used. Amplification of the CDR3 region of rearranged TCR beta genes was performed with a multiplex PCR assay on genomic DNA. On the Illumina HiSeq System, the amplified TCR beta libraries were sequenced as 87-base-pair reads. From the authors' description of their analysis: A later analysis tallied roughly 78 million unique TCR beta chains across the 640 or so repertoires, and approximately 12 million of those chains were shared by two or more donors. Raw reads were error-corrected and collapsed into unique sequences by a nearest-neighbor algorithm in which closely related sequences were merged to remove PCR and sequencing errors. Alignment of CDR3 sequences to IMGT reference sequences was used to assign V, D and J gene segments. For a sequence to be retained, a match of at least six nucleotides was required to both a V gene segment and a J gene segment. A rearrangement counted as productive if the CDR3 had no stop codons and remained in frame with V and J, and every other rearrangement counted as non-productive. Following IMGT convention, CDR3 was defined as the stretch from the second conserved V-encoded cysteine to the conserved J-encoded phenylalanine. The earlier analysis of fewer than 750 of the donors excluded sequences that lacked an unambiguous match to a single V gene segment. In an earlier analysis of several hundred of the donors, a V segment was called functional when productive rearrangements were above 56.7%, and segregating when the standard deviation between donors exceeded 5%. A statistical classification framework was built to diagnose cytomegalovirus status from the catalog of TCR beta chain sequences. In a later analysis, V and J genes were assigned by comparing TCR nucleotide sequences against IMGT/GENE-DB human TR gene sequences. A later analysis assigned CDR3 sequences and most-parsimonious VDJ recombination scenarios with the TCRdist pipeline. In a later analysis, each TCR beta chain was defined by its CDR3 amino acid sequence together with its V-gene family, and reads without a unique V-gene family were excluded. As a way to deal with suspected cross-contamination and a sequencing artifact, a later analysis dropped 500 to 700 nucleotide sequences that were highly shared and had low generation probability. In a later analysis, a clonal expansion index was calculated for each public chain from normalized within-repertoire ranks of inferred template counts. In a later analysis, generation probabilities were computed with a VDJ recombination model fitted to out-of-frame rearrangements, and the resulting probabilities were checked against IGoR. Hypergeometric tests were used in a later analysis to score TCR-TCR, TCR-HLA and TCR-CMV co-occurrence, with a repertoire-size bias correction applied to the TCR pairs. In a later analysis, false discovery rates were estimated by permuting HLA or CMV assignments 20 times. In a later analysis, co-occurring TCRs were grouped using DBSCAN, with TCRdist sequence similarity added in when clustering inside HLA-allele-positive subsets. Co-occurrence clustering excluded repertoires with fewer than 30,000 or more than 120,000 public chains, plus five with anomalous nucleotide sharing. TCRdb's version of the immuneACCESS table is confined to in-frame rearrangements and falls short of the full clone set. An unresolved V gene accounts for under half of the shortfall where checked; the remainder is of unknown origin. From that table come the V and J calls and clone size; the DNA was used to work out D and trimming. This sample gives about 94,000 clones in total; roughly 8.2% of them show up just once. The biggest ten clones account for roughly 2.1% of the sample.

This receptor chain uses TRBV6-6 and TRBJ2-3, and TRBD2 aligns with 8 junction nucleotides. The receptor was derived from a man between 45 and 60 years old in good health and CMV-seronegative. Sequencing was done on a sample of PBMCs. The CDR3 is CASRAPGGADTQYF. The DNA reads TGTGCCAGCAGGGCTCCGGGGGGGGCTGATACGCAGTATTTT.